The source of this TCR beta chain is a study of cytomegalovirus exposure and HLA in healthy donors. General observations from the study: More clonal expansion characterized HLA-associated TCR beta chains than equally common others in a later analysis. It was approximately 150 TCR beta chains that were listed as cytomegalovirus-associated. Looking again later, the authors saw that most CMV-associated TCR beta chains seemed HLA-restricted.

The PCR employed 60 Vbeta primers together with 13 Jbeta primers. Assay used: immunoSEQ multiplex PCR; TCRdb lists only in-frame clones, some missing. The sample totals tens of thousands of clones. Note on this clone: What it binds is unknown.

The CDR3 contains 14 residues. Germline assignment: CDR1 ENHRY and CDR2 SYGVKD. The V segment lost 6 bases and the J segment 2 bases; nucleotides outside the gene matches: 7. The source material was PBMCs. The clonotype originates from a female donor in good health and CMV-seronegative. The chain carries TRBV10-3 and TRBJ2-7; 7 positions match TRBD1. CDR3 sequence (DNA): TGTGCCATCAGCACACAGGGGCCCCCCTACGAGCAGTACTTC. It yields the protein CAISTQGPPYEQYF.